These 8 T cell receptor beta chains originate from one sample sequenced in a study of vaccination and CD4 T cells after COVID-19. Treatment given: roughly 10-day PBMC culture with coronavirus spike peptide pools or control peptides (ViraFEST assay). Their antigens are not known. Once obtained from cultured CD4+ T cells, the DNA was sequenced using the Oncomine TCR Beta short-read assay. Each CDR3 protein gets one entry after TCRdb re-called the PCR reads with MiXCR. The table lists over 12,000 distinct CDR3 sequences, roughly 53% of them singletons, with 11% to 15% in the top ten. Material for sequencing was CD4+ T cells from blood, cultured in vitro. The receptors stem from a human donor who had recovered from COVID-19.

The DNA of the CDR3 is TGTGCCAGCAGTACCGGACTAGCGGAAATCTCCTACAATGAGCAGTTCTTC. Amino acids: CASSTGLAEISYNEQFF. The V and J genes are TRBV6-7 and TRBJ2-1; 10 bases map to TRBD2. TRBV6-7 is placed among ORFs of uncertain function. The ends lost 5 bases at V and 0 bases at J; junction bases unmatched: 7. This CDR3 spans 17 amino acids.

This clonotype was counted a few times. The rearrangement joins TRBV20-1 to TRBJ2-7; a weak D match, TRBD1 (5 bases). The CDR3 contains 14 residues. V lost 1 base and J lost 1, with 11 bases in between. CDR1 is DFQATT and CDR2 is SNEGSKA in the germline V gene (reference sequence). CDR3 amino acids: CSARVQAGSYEQYF. CDR3 sequence (DNA): TGCAGTGCTAGAGTACAGGCTGGATCCTACGAGCAGTACTTC.

This clonotype was recorded a few times. V and J are TRBV6-5 and TRBJ2-7, with 7 positions matching TRBD2. This CDR3 comprises 15 residues. The germline gives CDR1 MNHEY, CDR2 SVGAGI. V lost 2 bases and J lost 5; bases outside the gene matches: 9. The DNA for the CDR3 is TGTGCCAGCAGTTACGGGAGGGCCGTGAGAAACGAGCAGTACTTC. This codes for CASSYGRAVRNEQYF.

The V gene is TRBV6-4, the J gene TRBJ2-2, with D unclear. CDR3 size: 13 residues. The V end was cut by 0 bases, the J end by 3 bases, with 2 bases between. Looked up from germline, CDR1 is MRHNA and CDR2 is SNTAGT. Here the CDR3 DNA reads TGTGCCAGCAGTGACTCTTACACCGGGGAGCTGTTTTTT. Translated, it gives CASSDSYTGELFF.

J is TRBJ1-1 and V is TRBV15; 7 bases line up with TRBD1. Germline-derived CDR1 and CDR2 are LNHNV and YYDKDF (reference sequence). The CDR3 has 13 residues. V gave up 4 bases and J gave up 5 bases; unmatched junction bases: 4. The CDR3 nucleotides read TGTGCCACCAGCAAAACAGGGGTTACTGAAGCTTTCTTT. Translating it yields CATSKTGVTEAFF.

J is TRBJ2-7 and V is TRBV11-2; 9 nucleotides match TRBD2. Germline CDR1 is SGHAT and CDR2 is FQNNGV. V dropped 5 bases and J dropped 2; count of bases not matched to a gene: 10. The CDR3 length is 16 residues. For the CDR3, the DNA is TGTGCCAGCAGCCTTATAACTAGCGGGCTTACCTACGAGCAGTACTTC. Amino acids: CASSLITSGLTYEQYF.

V usage is TRBV5-1 and J usage is TRBJ2-3, with TRBD2 as a possible D gene (6 bases). There are 14 residues in the CDR3. Germline V gives CDR1 SGHRS, CDR2 YFSETQ. V was cut by 4 bases and J by 2 bases, with 11 bases left in between. In nucleotides, the CDR3 is TGCGCCAGCAGCGTTCCGGGAGCCACAGATACGCAGTATTTT. This sequence encodes CASSVPGATDTQYF.

This clonotype was detected once. The V call is TRBV20-1, the J call TRBJ2-7; D is possibly TRBD2 (6 bases). The CDR3 runs to 18 residues. The V gene lost 5 bases and the J gene lost 0 bases, with 26 bases spanning the gap. Per germline, CDR1 DFQATT and CDR2 SNEGSKA (reference sequence). The CDR3 DNA is TGCAGTGCTCCACATCCCCCGTCCGGGACTCAGAACTCCTACGAGCAGTACTTC. Amino acid sequence: CSAPHPPSGTQNSYEQYF.